One sample yielded the 7 T cell receptor beta chains listed below, sequenced in a study of blood T cell repertoires in COVID-19. Profiling relied on immunoSEQ multiplex PCR, and the TCRdb table lists in-frame clones only, not all of them. The table lists some 460,000 clones, roughly 87% of them singletons. Sequencing used PBMCs or T cells enriched from blood (not recorded which). Every receptor here comes from a woman aged 18-35 years with acute COVID-19.

The chain couples TRBV11-1 to TRBJ2-1, with 9 bases identical to TRBD2. The CDR3 has 14 residues. V gave up 1 base and J gave up 12 bases; unmatched junction bases: 7. Per germline, CDR1 SGHAT and CDR2 FQDESV (reference sequence). CDR3 DNA: TGTGCCAGCAGCTTAGGAAAAACAGCGGGGGGGCAGTTCTTC. Translating gives CASSLGKTAGGQFF.

The chain is built from TRBV18 and TRBJ1-1; D perhaps matches TRBD1 (5 bases). CDR1 KGHSH and CDR2 LQKENI come from the germline V gene. The CDR3 is 11 amino acids. Trimming left V 3 bases short and J 7 bases short, with 6 bases between. The chain's CDR3 is CASSPQGEAFF. Written as DNA, the CDR3 is TGTGCCAGCTCACCCCAGGGTGAAGCTTTCTTT.

This clone was picked up one time. V usage is TRBV11-2 and J usage is TRBJ2-5; TRBD1 matches at 8 bases. Per germline, CDR1 SGHAT and CDR2 FQNNGV. Trimming at V came to 1 base and at J to 4 bases, leaving 11 bases not matched to a gene. The CDR3 is 17 residues long. The CDR3 is CASSLVGQAPVGETQYF. CDR3 bases: TGTGCCAGCAGCTTAGTGGGACAGGCCCCGGTAGGAGAGACCCAGTACTTC.

V and J are TRBV18 and TRBJ1-1, with TRBD1 matching over 10 bases. Germline values: CDR1 KGHSH, CDR2 LQKENI. The CDR3 is 15 amino acids. V was clipped by 4 bases and J by 4 bases; unmatched bases: 6. The DNA for the CDR3 is TGTGCCAGCTCACAGGACAGGGGGGTTGTCACTGAAGCTTTCTTT. Encoded protein: CASSQDRGVVTEAFF.

V and J are TRBV9 and TRBJ2-2, with D possibly being TRBD1 (6 bases). Germline CDR1 is SGDLS and CDR2 is YYNGEE. V was clipped by 7 bases and J by 4 bases, with 14 bases between them. This CDR3 is 14 amino acids long. CDR3 sequence (DNA): TGTGCCAGCGGACAGCGAGCAGGCACCGGGGAGCTGTTTTTT. It codes for CASGQRAGTGELFF. Variable domain in full (rest from reference TRBV9 and TRBJ2-2): DSGVTQTPKHLITATGQRVTLRCSPRSGDLSVYWYQQSLDQGLQFLIQYYNGEERAKGNILERFSAQQFPDLHSELNLSSLELGDSALYFCASGQRAGTGELFFGEGSRLTVL.

CDR3 in DNA: TGTGCCAGCAGAAGGGCGGGAGCGGGGGAGACCCAGTACTTC. As protein: CASRRAGAGETQYF. The J gene is TRBJ2-5, the V gene TRBV7-2; 7 bases map to TRBD2. Germline CDR1 is SGHTA and CDR2 is FQGNSA. This CDR3 region has 14 residues. V shed 6 bases, J shed 5 bases, and the junction held 9 bases outside the gene matches.

This clone appeared a few times. The chain employs TRBV11-2 and TRBJ1-2; D not certain. Germline assignment: CDR1 SGHAT and CDR2 FQNNGV. The CDR3 runs to 14 residues. Trimming took 1 base from V and 7 from J, leaving 13 bases between them. The DNA of the CDR3 is TGTGCCAGCAGCTTAGCTGGAGGGCTCAGTGGCTACACCTTC. This sequence encodes CASSLAGGLSGYTF.